A selection of T cell receptor beta chains follows, all from one sample in a study of siplizumab effects on memory and regulatory T cells. The method was immunoSEQ multiplex PCR; TCRdb's version includes in-frame clones alone and lacks a portion of them. Found here are roughly 100,000 clones, 93% of them singletons; the top ten hold 0.6% to 0.7%. Material: Tregs sorted from blood. Source of these receptors: a human donor in good health. Both conserved end residues are part of each CDR3.

V	CDR3
TRBV5-6	CASSRGLDTEQYF
TRBV7-2	CASSLEPRVGSYEQYF
TRBV5-6	CASSFGGYGEKLFF
TRBV27	CASSLLSAGIFYGYTF
TRBV5-3	CARSLTAGRETQYF
TRBV6-6	CASSYRGGQPQHF
TRBV30	CAWSLTGPWGYTF
TRBV30	CAWSVRLGRLTYEQYF
TRBV10-3	CAILEGGSGNTIYF
TRBV29-1	CSAVVRLTGGEAFF
TRBV4-2	CASSQVAVGRAFF
TRBV29-1	CSGRQDLNTEAFF
TRBV2	CASSKTGDTPGYTF
TRBV11-3	CASSFGQHEQYF
TRBV7-3	CASSLLAGGYNEQFF
TRBV7-8	CASSLAFRDHEKLFF
TRBV18	CASSPQGTGQPQHF
TRBV30	CAWSRDSYEQYF
TRBV7-9	CASSRGWEDEKLFF
TRBV28	CASSLSGRNTGELFF
TRBV6-1	CASSEGLGTNEQFF
TRBV6-5	CASSYSRPGASPLHF
TRBV5-1	CASSGTFSYEQYF
TRBV19	CASSLGGAGTQYF
TRBV30	CAWSHSGFSYNEQFF
TRBV9	CASSVGSGRVYEQYF
TRBV4-3	CASSQVGVGYTF
TRBV11-3	CASSPPGLQEQFF
TRBV4-2	CASSQESARSSYNSPLHF
TRBV11-2	CASSLELSTGSYNEQFF
TRBV2	CASSHFTDTQYF
TRBV2	CASRGQSPSNEQFF
TRBV10-3	CAISVGTGETQYF
TRBV5-1	CASSLVAVSSYNEQFF
TRBV7-3	CASSLTPRTRMMNTEAFF
TRBV19	CATGPAGHGTGTDTQYF
TRBV4-1	CASSQDGRLAKSTDTQYF
TRBV14	CASSQVRQSYEQYF
TRBV6-5	CASTHGGSGNGELFF
TRBV6-1	CASGGVGELFF
TRBV4-3	CASSQDGLAGVNEQFF